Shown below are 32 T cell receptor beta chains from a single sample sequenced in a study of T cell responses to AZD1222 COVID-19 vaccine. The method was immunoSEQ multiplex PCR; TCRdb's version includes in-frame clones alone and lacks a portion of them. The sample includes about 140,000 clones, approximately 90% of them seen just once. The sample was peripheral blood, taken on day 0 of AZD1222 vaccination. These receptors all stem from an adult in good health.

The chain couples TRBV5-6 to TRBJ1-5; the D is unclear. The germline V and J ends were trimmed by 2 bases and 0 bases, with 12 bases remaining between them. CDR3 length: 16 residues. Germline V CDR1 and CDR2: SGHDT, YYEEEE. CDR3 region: CASSFVKGTSNQPQHF. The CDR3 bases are TGTGCCAGCAGCTTTGTCAAGGGAACTAGCAATCAGCCCCAGCATTTT.

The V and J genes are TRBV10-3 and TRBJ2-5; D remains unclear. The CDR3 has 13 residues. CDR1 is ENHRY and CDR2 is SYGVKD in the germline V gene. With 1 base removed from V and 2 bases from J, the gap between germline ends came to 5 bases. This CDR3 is CAISEFEQETQYF. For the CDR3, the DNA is TGTGCCATCAGTGAGTTTGAGCAAGAGACCCAGTACTTC.

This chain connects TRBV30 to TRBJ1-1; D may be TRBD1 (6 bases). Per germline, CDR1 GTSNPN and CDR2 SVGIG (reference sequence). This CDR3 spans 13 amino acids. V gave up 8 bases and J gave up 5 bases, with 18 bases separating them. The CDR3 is CALERGGGTEAFF. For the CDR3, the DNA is TGTGCCCTGGAGAGAGGGGGAGGTACTGAAGCTTTCTTT.

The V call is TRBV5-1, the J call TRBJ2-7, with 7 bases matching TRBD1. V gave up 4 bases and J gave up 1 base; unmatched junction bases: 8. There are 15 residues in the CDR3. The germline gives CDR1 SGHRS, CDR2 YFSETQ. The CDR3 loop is CASSDYRGGSYEQYF. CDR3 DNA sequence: TGCGCCAGCAGCGACTACAGGGGTGGGTCCTACGAGCAGTACTTC.

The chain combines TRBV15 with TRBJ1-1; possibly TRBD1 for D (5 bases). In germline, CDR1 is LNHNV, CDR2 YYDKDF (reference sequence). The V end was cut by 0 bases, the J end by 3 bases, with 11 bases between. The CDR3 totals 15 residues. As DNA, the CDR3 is TGTGCCACCAGCAGAGATATGGGGACGGACACTGAAGCTTTCTTT. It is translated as CATSRDMGTDTEAFF.

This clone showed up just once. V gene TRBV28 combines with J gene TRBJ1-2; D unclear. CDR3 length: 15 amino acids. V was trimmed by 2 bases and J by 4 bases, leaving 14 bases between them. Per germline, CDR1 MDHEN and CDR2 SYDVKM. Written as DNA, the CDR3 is TGTGCCAGCAGTTTACCCTCCGCCGGACCCTATGGCTACACCTTC. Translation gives CASSLPSAGPYGYTF.

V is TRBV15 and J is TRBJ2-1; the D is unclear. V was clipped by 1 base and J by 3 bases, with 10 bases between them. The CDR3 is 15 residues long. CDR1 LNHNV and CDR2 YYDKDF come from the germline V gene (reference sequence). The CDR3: CATSRVGPGYNEQFF. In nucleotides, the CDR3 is TGTGCCACCAGCAGAGTTGGCCCAGGCTACAATGAGCAGTTCTTC.

CDR3 in amino acids: CATSDSRRGERGNTIYF. The DNA of the CDR3 is TGTGCCACCAGTGATTCGAGGCGGGGAGAGAGGGGAAACACCATATATTTT. The rearrangement joins TRBV24-1 to TRBJ1-3; unclear D gene. The CDR3 spans 17 residues. V lost 2 bases and J 4 bases, leaving 17 bases between the germline ends. Germline CDR1 is KGHDR and CDR2 is SFDVKD.

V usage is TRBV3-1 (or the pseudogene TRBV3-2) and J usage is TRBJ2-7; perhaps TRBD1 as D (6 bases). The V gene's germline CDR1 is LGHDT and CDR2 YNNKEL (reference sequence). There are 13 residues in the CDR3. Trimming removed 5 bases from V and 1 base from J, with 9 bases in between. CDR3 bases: TGTGCCAGCAGCTCGGACAGTTCCTACGAGCAGTACTTC. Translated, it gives CASSSDSSYEQYF.

The CDR3 DNA sequence: TGCAGCGTTGTTGGACAGGGGATGTCGGGGAACTATGGCTACACCTTC. This codes for CSVVGQGMSGNYGYTF. The chain recombines TRBV29-1 with TRBJ1-2; 9 nucleotides agree with TRBD1. Trimming cost V 4 bases and J 2 bases; bases outside gene matches: 11. Germline V gene data show CDR1 as SQVTM and CDR2 as ANQGSEA. This CDR3 contains 16 residues.

This CDR3 is CASSSPLRGGEQYF. In DNA, the CDR3 is TGTGCCAGCAGTTCACCCTTGAGGGGAGGCGAGCAGTACTTC. This chain uses TRBV6-5 with TRBJ2-7; TRBD2 is a possible D gene (6 bases). The CDR3 is 14 amino acids. V dropped 4 bases and J dropped 6 bases, with 16 bases sitting between them. From germline, CDR1 is MNHEY and CDR2 SVGAGI.

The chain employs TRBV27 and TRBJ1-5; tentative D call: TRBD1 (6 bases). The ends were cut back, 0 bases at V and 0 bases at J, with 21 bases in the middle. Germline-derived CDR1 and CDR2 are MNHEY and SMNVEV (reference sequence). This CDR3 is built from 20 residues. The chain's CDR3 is CASSLSILGGQIYSNQPQHF. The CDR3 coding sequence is TGTGCCAGCAGTTTATCGATATTGGGCGGACAGATCTATAGCAATCAGCCCCAGCATTTT.

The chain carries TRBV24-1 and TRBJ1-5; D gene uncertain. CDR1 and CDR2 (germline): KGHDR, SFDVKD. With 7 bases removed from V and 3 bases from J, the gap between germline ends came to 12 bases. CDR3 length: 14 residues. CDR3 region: CATSETGFNQPQHF. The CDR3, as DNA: TGTGCCACCAGCGAGACGGGGTTCAATCAGCCCCAGCATTTT.

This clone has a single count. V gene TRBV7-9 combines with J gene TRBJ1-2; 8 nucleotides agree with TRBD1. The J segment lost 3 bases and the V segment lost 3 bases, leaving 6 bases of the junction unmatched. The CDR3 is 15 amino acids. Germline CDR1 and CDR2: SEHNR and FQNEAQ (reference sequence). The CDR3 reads CASSFSGGADYGYTF. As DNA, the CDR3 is TGTGCCAGCAGCTTCTCAGGGGGCGCGGACTATGGCTACACCTTC.

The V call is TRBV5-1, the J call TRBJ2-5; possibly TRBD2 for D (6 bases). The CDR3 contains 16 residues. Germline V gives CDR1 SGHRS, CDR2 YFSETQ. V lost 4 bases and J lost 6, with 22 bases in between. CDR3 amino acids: CASSPWRDPGVKTQYF. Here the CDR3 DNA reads TGCGCCAGCAGCCCATGGAGGGACCCGGGCGTCAAGACCCAGTACTTC.

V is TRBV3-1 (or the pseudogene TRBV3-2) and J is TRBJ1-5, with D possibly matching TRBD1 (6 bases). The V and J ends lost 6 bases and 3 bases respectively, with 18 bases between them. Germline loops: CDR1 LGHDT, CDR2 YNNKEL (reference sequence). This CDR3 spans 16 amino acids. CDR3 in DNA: TGTGCCAGCAGTCAGACAGGCTACTTTCCCAATCAGCCCCAGCATTTT. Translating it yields CASSQTGYFPNQPQHF.

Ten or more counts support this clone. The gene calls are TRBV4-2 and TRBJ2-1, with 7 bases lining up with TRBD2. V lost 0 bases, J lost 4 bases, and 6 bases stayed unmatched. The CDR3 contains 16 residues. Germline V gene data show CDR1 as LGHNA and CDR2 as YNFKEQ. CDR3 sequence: CASSQDRTSAYNEQFF. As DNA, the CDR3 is TGTGCCAGCAGCCAAGATCGCACTAGCGCATACAATGAGCAGTTCTTC.

This chain's CDR3 is CASSGAKDRALNTGELFF. The CDR3 DNA sequence: TGCGCCAGCAGCGGCGCCAAGGACAGGGCCCTGAACACCGGGGAGCTGTTTTTT. The chain couples TRBV5-1 to TRBJ2-2; TRBD1 matches 8 bases. V was clipped by 4 bases and J by 1 base; unmatched bases: 12. Germline CDR1 reads SGHRS; CDR2 reads YFSETQ. CDR3 length: 18 residues.

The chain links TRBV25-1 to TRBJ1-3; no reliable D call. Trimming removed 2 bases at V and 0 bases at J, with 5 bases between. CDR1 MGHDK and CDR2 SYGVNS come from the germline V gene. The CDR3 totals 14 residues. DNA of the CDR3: TGTGCCAGCAGTGAAACATTCTCTGGAAACACCATATATTTT. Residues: CASSETFSGNTIYF.

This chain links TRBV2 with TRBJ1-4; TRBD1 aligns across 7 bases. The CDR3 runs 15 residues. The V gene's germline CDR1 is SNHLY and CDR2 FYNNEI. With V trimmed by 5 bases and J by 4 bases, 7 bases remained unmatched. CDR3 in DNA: TGTGCCAGCAGTCCTAGGGGGCGGGGTAATGAAAAACTGTTTTTT. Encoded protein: CASSPRGRGNEKLFF.

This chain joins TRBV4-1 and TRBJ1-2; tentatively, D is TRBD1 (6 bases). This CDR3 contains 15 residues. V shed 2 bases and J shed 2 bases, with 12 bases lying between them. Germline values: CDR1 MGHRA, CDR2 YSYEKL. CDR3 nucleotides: TGCGCCAGCAGCCAAACGGGACAAACCAACTATGGCTACACCTTC. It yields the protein CASSQTGQTNYGYTF.

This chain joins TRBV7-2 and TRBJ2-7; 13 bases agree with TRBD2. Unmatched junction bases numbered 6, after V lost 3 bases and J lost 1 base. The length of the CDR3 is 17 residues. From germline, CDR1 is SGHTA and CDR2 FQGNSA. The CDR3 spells CASSLRTSGSVSYEQYF. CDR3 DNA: TGTGCCAGCAGCTTGAGGACTAGCGGGAGTGTGTCCTACGAGCAGTACTTC.

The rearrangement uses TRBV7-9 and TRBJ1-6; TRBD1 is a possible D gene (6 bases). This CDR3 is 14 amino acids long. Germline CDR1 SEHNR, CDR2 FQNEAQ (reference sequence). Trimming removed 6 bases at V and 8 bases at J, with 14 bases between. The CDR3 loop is CASSKQGADSPLHF. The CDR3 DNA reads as TGTGCCAGCAGTAAACAGGGCGCGGATTCACCCCTCCACTTT.

This chain's CDR3 is CASAPAGEAYNEQFF. DNA for the CDR3: TGTGCCAGCGCCCCAGCGGGAGAAGCCTACAATGAGCAGTTCTTC. This sequence joins TRBV2 and TRBJ2-1; TRBD2 matches at 8 bases. The CDR3 sequence is 15 residues long. V lost 8 bases to trimming and J lost 2 bases; unmatched junction nucleotides: 8. Germline V lookup: CDR1 SNHLY, CDR2 FYNNEI.

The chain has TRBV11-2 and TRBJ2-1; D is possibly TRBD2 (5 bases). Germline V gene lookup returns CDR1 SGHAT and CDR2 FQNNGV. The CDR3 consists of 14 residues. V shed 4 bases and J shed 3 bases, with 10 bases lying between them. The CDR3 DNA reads TGTGCCAGCAGCTCCACCCGGGACTACAATGAGCAGTTCTTC. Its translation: CASSSTRDYNEQFF.

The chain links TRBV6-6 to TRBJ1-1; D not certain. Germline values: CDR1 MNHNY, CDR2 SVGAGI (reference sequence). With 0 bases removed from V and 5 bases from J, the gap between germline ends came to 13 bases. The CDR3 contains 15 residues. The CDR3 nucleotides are TGTGCCAGCAGTTACTCGATGGGAGGGCGAACTGAAGCTTTCTTT. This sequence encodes CASSYSMGGRTEAFF.

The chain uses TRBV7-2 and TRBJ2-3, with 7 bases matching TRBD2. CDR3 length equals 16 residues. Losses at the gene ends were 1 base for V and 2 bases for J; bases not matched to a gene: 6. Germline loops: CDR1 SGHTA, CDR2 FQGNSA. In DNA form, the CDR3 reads TGTGCCAGCAGCTTAGGAGCTAGCGGACCCACAGATACGCAGTATTTT. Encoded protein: CASSLGASGPTDTQYF. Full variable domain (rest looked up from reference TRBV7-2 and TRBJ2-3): GAGVSQSPSNKVTEKGKDVELRCDPISGHTALYWYRQSLGQGLEFLIYFQGNSAPDKSGLPSDRFSAERTGGSVSTLTIQRTQQEDSAVYLCASSLGASGPTDTQYFGPGTRLTVL.

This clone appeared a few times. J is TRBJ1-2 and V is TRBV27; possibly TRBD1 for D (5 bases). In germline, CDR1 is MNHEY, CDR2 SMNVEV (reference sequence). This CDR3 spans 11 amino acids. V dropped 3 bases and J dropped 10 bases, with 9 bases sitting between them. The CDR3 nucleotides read TGTGCCAGCAGTTTGGGGGGGATCTACACCTTC. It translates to CASSLGGIYTF.

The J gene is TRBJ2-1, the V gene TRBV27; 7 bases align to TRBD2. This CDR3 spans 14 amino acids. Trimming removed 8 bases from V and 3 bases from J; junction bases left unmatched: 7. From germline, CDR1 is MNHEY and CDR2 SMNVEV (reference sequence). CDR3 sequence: CASRESGDYNEQFF. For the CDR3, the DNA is TGTGCCAGCCGCGAGAGCGGGGACTACAATGAGCAGTTCTTC.

The CDR3 sequence: CASSLGLGLATKQFF. The DNA of the CDR3 is TGTGCCAGCAGCTTAGGGCTGGGACTAGCGACCAAGCAGTTCTTC. V and J are TRBV11-2 and TRBJ2-1; 10 positions agree with TRBD2. The CDR3 extends over 15 amino acids. J gave up 11 bases and V 1 base, and 8 bases lay outside the gene matches. In germline, CDR1 is SGHAT, CDR2 FQNNGV.

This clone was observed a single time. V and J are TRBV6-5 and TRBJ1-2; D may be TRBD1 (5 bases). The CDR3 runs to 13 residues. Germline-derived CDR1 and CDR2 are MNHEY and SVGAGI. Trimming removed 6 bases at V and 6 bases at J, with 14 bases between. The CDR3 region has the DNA TGTGCCAGCAGACAGGCCGCTTCCAATGGCTACACCTTC. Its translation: CASRQAASNGYTF.

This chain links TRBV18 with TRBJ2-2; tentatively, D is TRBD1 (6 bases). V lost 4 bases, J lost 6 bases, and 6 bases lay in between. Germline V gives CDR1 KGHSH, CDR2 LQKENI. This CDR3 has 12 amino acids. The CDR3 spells CASSQGAGELFF. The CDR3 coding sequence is TGTGCCAGCTCACAGGGGGCCGGGGAGCTGTTTTTT.